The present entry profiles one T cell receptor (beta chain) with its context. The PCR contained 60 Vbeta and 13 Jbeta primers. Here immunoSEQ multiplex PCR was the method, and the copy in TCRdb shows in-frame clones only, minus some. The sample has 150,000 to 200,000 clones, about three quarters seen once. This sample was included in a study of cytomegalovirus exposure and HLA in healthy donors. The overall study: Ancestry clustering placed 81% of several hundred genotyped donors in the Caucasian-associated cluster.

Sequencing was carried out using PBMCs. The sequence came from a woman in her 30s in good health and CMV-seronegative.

This chain's CDR3 is CSVEGLAGIFSYNEQFF. In DNA, the CDR3 is TGCAGCGTTGAGGGACTAGCGGGCATCTTCTCCTACAATGAGCAGTTCTTC. The J gene is TRBJ2-1, the V gene TRBV29-1; 12 bases are shared with TRBD2. Germline lookup yields CDR1 SQVTM and CDR2 ANQGSEA. The CDR3 is made up of 17 amino acids. With V trimmed by 3 bases and J by 0 bases, 6 bases remained unmatched.